This T cell receptor beta chain was profiled in a study of CD8+CD57+ T cells in acquired aplastic anemia (dated by TCRdb to 2017 to 2018). Regarding the complete study: A mean of about 3.2 ug of DNA, ranging from about 0.2 to 27.4 ug, was extracted from sorted CD4+ and CD8+ cells. CD8+CD57+ expansion was defined as frequency above the mean frequency observed in healthy subjects.

Genomic DNA was used as template for profiling of TCR beta VDJ combinations and CDR3 sequences. TCR repertoire sequencing was run on an Illumina HiSeq 2000. The original methods were these. TRBV/TRBJ rearrangement plots, CDR3 size and DJ length profiles, and Simpson's diversity index were used to assess repertoires. The most abundant DNA sequence in the deep sequencing data was defined as the immunodominant clone. CDR3 amino acid sequences were checked for sharing between subjects and were compared against published repertoires and the VDJdb database. TCRdb applied fastp at Q25 and MiXCR to the public reads, then kept only in-frame beta chains. CDR3 protein duplicates are merged, each entry listing the most common genes and DNA. It is TCRdb's table, rather than the study itself, that gives the V and J calls and clone size. In this sample the table shows 310,000 or so distinct CDR3 sequences, under 60% of which occur a single time. Roughly 1.2% of the sample goes to the ten largest clones.

This clonotype was detected ten times or more. Its recognized antigen is unknown. Base qualities are not recorded, but no much larger clone differs from it by a single base. Flow cytometry had shown CD8+CD57+ cell expansion in the patients selected for sequencing. Every patient had a diagnosis of severe acquired aplastic anemia based on International Study of Aplastic Anemia and Agranulocytosis and Camitta criteria. Patients had received no therapy at the time of blood sampling. TCR repertoires of sorted CD4+ and CD8+ blood T cells from severe aplastic anemia patients and healthy subjects were deep-sequenced in the study. Patients were enrolled under clinicaltrials.gov protocols 00001620, 01623167, 00001397, 00071045, 00081523 and 00961064 in the USA. Ficoll-Paque density gradient centrifugation was used to isolate peripheral blood mononuclear cells. Before DNA was extracted, CD4+ and CD8+ T cells were sorted using either FACS or magnetic beads.

The study at large found these results: Between patients and healthy controls, no significant difference in CD8+ Simpson's diversity was found (P=0.060). Roughly 30 CD8+ CDR3 sequences were shared between patients and controls but appeared highly expressed in patients and within their immunodominant clones.

A distance of 11 bases separates the germline ends of V and J, which lose 2 bases and 3 bases respectively. Looking up the germline V gene yields CDR1 SNHLY and CDR2 FYNNEI. There are 15 amino acids in the CDR3, from cysteine to phenylalanine inclusive. CDR3 DNA only is kept here, 45 bases in frame from base 1. This clonotype originated in a human donor with aplastic anemia. The chain uses TRBV2 and TRBJ2-1; the D gene is perhaps TRBD2, from 6 matching bases. The sample consisted of sorted CD4+, CD8+, or CD8+CD57+ T cells (not recorded which) from PBMCs. The CDR3 reads CASSELAINYNEQFF. At the DNA level, the sequence is TGTGCCAGCAGTGAACTAGCGATAAACTACAATGAGCAGTTCTTC.